This T cell receptor (beta chain) was obtained from a study of human T cells and chemical hapten exposure. Looking at the study overall: Patients, predominantly female, presented with alopecia areata, totalis or universalis. Whole-study findings and limits: It should be noted that donors had alopecia, so their immune response may differ from healthy people's.

Comment on this clonotype: Antigen unknown.

Time point denoted: pre-sensitization, week 0. The treatment is: therapeutic diphenylcyclopropenone sensitization with weekly scalp DPC. Blood collection took place prior to placing each patch test. V lost 10 bases to trimming and J lost 4 bases; unmatched junction nucleotides: 6. This CDR3 is built from 13 residues. Looked up from germline, CDR1 is SNHLY and CDR2 is FYNNEI. From the RACE reads, TCRdb called clonotypes with MiXCR, one entry per CDR3 protein. This table holds 350,000 to 400,000 distinct CDR3 sequences, roughly 5.3% found once. The TCR comes from a woman aged 45-60 years with alopecia areata. Some clones in this sample may be carry-over from other donors' samples. Sequencing was performed on whole blood, taken in connection with sensitization to the hapten diphenylcyclopropenone (DPC). This chain links TRBV2 with TRBJ1-1, with 10 bases fitting TRBD1. The CDR3: CAIRTGGSTEAFF. Here the CDR3 DNA reads TGTGCCATCCGGACAGGGGGAAGCACTGAAGCTTTCTTT.